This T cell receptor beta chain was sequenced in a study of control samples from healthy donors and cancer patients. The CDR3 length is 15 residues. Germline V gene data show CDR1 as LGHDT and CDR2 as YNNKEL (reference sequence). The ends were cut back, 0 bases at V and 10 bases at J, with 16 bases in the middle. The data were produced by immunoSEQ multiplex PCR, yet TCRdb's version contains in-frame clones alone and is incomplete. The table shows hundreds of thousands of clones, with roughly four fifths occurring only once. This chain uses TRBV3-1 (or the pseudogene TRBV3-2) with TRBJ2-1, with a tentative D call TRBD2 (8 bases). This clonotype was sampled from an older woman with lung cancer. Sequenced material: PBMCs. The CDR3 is CASSQDISGGQEQFF. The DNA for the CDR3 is TGTGCCAGCAGCCAAGATATAAGCGGGGGACAGGAGCAGTTCTTC.